Only a few counts were recorded for the clone carrying this T cell receptor (beta chain). The antigen is not known. The data stem from a study of cytomegalovirus exposure and HLA in healthy donors. Study-wide results and caveats: Among the most significant clusters, several appeared linked to common viral pathogens in a later analysis.

It was with 60 Vbeta and 13 Jbeta primers that the PCR ran. The method was immunoSEQ multiplex PCR; TCRdb's version includes in-frame clones alone and lacks a portion of them. The sample includes about 52,000 clones, about three quarters seen only once; the top ten take roughly 9.2%. Germline lookup yields CDR1 SGDLS and CDR2 YYNGEE. The V and J ends lost 3 bases and 0 bases respectively, with 15 bases between them. The CDR3 sequence is 17 residues long. The rearrangement links TRBV9 to TRBJ1-4; D gene unclear. Sequencing used PBMCs. The sequence was collected from a woman aged 45 to 65 in good health and CMV-seronegative. The CDR3 nucleotides are TGTGCCAGCAGCGCGTCAGTTGACTCAGCAACTAATGAAAAACTGTTTTTT. It specifies CASSASVDSATNEKLFF. Drawing the rest from reference TRBV9 and TRBJ1-4, the complete variable domain is DSGVTQTPKHLITATGQRVTLRCSPRSGDLSVYWYQQSLDQGLQFLIQYYNGEERAKGNILERFSAQQFPDLHSELNLSSLELGDSALYFCASSASVDSATNEKLFFGSGTQLSVL.